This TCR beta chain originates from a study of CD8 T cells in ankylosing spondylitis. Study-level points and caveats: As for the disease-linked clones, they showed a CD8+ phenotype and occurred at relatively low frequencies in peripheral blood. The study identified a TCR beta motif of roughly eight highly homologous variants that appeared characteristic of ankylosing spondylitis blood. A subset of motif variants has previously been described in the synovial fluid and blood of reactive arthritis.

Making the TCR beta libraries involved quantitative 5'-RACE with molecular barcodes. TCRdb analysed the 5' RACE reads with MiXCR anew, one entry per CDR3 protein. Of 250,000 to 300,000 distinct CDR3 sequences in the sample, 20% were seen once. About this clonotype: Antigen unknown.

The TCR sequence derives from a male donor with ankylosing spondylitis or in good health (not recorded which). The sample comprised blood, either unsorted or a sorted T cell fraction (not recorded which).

DNA for the CDR3: TGTGCCAGCAGCTTAGGGCATCTTAGCACAGATACGCAGTATTTT. It specifies CASSLGHLSTDTQYF. The V and J genes are TRBV7-2 and TRBJ2-3; D gene ambiguous. Trimming removed 1 base at V and 0 bases at J, with 8 bases between. The CDR3 runs to 15 residues. The germline V gene encodes CDR1 SGHTA and CDR2 FQGNSA.